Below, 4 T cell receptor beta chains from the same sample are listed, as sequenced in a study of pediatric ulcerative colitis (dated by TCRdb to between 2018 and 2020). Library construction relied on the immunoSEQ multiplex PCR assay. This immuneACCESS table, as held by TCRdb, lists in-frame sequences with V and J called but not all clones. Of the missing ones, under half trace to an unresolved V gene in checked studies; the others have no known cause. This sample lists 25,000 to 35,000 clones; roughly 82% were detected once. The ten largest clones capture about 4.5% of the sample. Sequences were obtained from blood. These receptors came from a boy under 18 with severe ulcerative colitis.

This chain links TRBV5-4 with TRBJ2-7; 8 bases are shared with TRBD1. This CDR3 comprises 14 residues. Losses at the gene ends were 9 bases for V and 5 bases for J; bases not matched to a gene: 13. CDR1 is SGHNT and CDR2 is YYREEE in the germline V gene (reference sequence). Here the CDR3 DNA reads TGTGCCACCCACCGATCGACAGGGGCAGACGAGCAGTACTTC. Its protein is CATHRSTGADEQYF.

The CDR3 loop reads CASSPSILYNEQFF. As DNA, the CDR3 is TGTGCCAGCAGCCCATCCATACTCTACAATGAGCAGTTCTTC. The gene calls are TRBV5-4 and TRBJ2-1; no reliable D call. V was shortened by 4 bases and J by 3 bases, with 11 bases between the two germline ends. CDR1 is SGHNT and CDR2 is YYREEE in the germline V gene (reference sequence). The CDR3 extends over 14 amino acids. The full variable domain, with the rest looked up from reference TRBV5-4 and TRBJ2-1, is ETGVTQSPTHLIKTRGQQVTLRCSSQSGHNTVSWYQQALGQGPQFIFQYYREEENGRGNFPPRFSGLQFPNYSSELNVNALELDDSALYLCASSPSILYNEQFFGPGTRLTVL.

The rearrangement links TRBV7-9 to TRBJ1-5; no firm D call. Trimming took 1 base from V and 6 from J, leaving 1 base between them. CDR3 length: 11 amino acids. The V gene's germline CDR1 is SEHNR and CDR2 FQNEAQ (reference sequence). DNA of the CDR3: TGTGCCAGCAGCTTAGTTCAGCCCCAGCATTTT. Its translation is CASSLVQPQHF.

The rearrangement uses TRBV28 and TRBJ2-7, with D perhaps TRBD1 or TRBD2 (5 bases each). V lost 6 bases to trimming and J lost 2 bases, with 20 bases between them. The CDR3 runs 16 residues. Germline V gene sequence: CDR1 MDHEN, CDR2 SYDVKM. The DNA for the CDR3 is TGTGCCAGCAGCCCGATGCGTGGGACCGAACCCTACGAGCAGTACTTC. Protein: CASSPMRGTEPYEQYF.